This T cell receptor (beta chain) was identified in a study of blood T cell repertoires in COVID-19. Sequencing was performed with immunoSEQ multiplex PCR; in TCRdb, only in-frame clones are kept and a portion is missing. The table lists more than 85,000 clones, about 85% of them singletons. The length of the CDR3 is 14 residues. The germline V and J ends were trimmed by 2 bases and 1 base, with 9 bases remaining between them. From germline, CDR1 is SGHDT and CDR2 YYEEEE. The receptor's source is a human donor in a cohort sampled during active COVID-19. Sequenced: peripheral blood. The V call is TRBV5-6, the J call TRBJ1-1; D perhaps matches TRBD1 (6 bases). CDR3 sequence (DNA): TGTGCCAGCAGCTTTATGACAGGGAACACTGAAGCTTTCTTT. This encodes CASSFMTGNTEAFF.